In its sample, the clone carrying this TCR beta chain was seen once. Its antigen is as yet unknown. The entry originates in a study of CD8 T cells in Susac syndrome. General study points: TCR sequencing and HLA analysis covered a relatively small number of individuals.

RNA totalling about 0.45 to 1 ug underwent reverse transcription with random hexamers. Multiplex immunoSEQ PCR targeted 54 Vbeta and 13 Jbeta TCR beta segments. Each CDR3 protein is one row after TCRdb ran MiXCR on the immunoSEQ multiplex PCR reads. Of about 210,000 distinct CDR3 sequences listed, roughly 96% are singletons. Germline CDR1 DFQATT, CDR2 SNEGSKA (reference sequence). The CDR3 contains 15 residues. After removal of 3 bases from V and 7 bases from J, the junction contained 9 bases not matched to a gene. This chain uses TRBV20-1 with TRBJ2-3, with 11 bases aligning to TRBD2. The clonotype originates from a human donor with multiple sclerosis. Sequencing input: CD4+ T cells from PBMCs. The CDR3 DNA sequence: TGCAGTGCTAGTCGTACTAGCGGGGGAGACTATACGCAGTATTTT. Residues: CSASRTSGGDYTQYF.